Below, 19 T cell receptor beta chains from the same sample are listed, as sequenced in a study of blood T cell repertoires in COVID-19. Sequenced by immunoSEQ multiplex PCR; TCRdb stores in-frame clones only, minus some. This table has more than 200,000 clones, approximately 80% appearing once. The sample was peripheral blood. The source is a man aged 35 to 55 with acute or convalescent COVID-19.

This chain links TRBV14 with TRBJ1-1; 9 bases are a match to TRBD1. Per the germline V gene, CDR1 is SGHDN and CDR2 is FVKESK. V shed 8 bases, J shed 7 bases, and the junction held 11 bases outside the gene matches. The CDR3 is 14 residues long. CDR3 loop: CASGQLTGGGEAFF. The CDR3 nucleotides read TGTGCCAGCGGACAACTCACAGGGGGCGGTGAAGCTTTCTTT.

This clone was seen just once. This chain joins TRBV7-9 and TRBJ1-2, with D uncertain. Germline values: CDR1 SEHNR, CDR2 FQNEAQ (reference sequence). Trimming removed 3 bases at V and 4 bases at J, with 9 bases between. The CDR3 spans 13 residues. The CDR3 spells CASSFSQAYGYTF. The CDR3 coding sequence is TGTGCCAGCAGCTTCTCTCAGGCCTATGGCTACACCTTC.

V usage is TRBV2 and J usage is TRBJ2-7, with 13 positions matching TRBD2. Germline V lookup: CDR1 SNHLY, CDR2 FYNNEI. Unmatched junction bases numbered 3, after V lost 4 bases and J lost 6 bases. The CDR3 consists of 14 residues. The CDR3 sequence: CASSGLAGGLEQYF. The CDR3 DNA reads TGTGCCAGCAGTGGACTAGCGGGAGGTCTCGAGCAGTACTTC.

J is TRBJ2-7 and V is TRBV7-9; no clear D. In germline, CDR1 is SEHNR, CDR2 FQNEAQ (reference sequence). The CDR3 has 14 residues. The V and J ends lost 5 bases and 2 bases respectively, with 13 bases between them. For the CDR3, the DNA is TGTGCCAGCAGCCCAGGTTCCCAAACCTACGAGCAGTACTTC. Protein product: CASSPGSQTYEQYF. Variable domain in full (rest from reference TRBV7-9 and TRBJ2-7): DTGVSQNPRHKITKRGQNVTFRCDPISEHNRLYWYRQTLGQGPEFLTYFQNEAQLEKSRLLSDRFSAERPKGSFSTLEIQRTEQGDSAMYLCASSPGSQTYEQYFGPGTRLTVT.

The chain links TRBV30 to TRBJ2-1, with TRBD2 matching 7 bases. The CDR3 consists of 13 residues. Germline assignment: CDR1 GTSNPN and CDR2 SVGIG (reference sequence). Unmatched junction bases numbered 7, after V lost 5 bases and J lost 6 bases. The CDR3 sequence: CAWALRLANEQFF. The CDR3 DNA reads TGTGCCTGGGCGCTCCGACTAGCCAATGAGCAGTTCTTC.

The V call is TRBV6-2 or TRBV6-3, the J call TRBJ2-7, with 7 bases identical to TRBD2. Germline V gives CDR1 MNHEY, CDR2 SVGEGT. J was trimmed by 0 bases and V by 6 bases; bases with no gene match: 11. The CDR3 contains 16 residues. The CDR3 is CASSSLAARSSYEQYF. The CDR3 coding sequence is TGTGCCAGCAGCAGTCTAGCGGCTAGGAGCTCCTACGAGCAGTACTTC.

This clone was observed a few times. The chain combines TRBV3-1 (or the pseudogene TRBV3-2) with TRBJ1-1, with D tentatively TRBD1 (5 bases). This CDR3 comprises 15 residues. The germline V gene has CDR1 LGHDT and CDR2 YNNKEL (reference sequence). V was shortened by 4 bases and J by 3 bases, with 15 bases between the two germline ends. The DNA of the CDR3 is TGTGCCAGCAGCCCGTCTGGGGGGACGGACACTGAAGCTTTCTTT. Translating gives CASSPSGGTDTEAFF.

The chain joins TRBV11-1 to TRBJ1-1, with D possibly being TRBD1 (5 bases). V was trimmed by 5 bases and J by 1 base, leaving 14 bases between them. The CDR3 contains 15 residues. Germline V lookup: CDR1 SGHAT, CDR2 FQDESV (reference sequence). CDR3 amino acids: CASSDNYRTNTEAFF. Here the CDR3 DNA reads TGTGCCAGCAGCGATAACTACAGGACGAACACTGAAGCTTTCTTT.

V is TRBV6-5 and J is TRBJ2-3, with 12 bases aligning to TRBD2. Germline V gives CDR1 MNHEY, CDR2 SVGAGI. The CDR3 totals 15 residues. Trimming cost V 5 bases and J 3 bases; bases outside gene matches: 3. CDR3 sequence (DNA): TGTGCCAGCAGTACCGGGACTAGCGGGACAGATACGCAGTATTTT. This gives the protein CASSTGTSGTDTQYF.

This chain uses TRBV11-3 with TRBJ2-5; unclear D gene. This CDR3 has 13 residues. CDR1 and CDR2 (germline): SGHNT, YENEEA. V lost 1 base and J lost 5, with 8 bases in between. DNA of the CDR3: TGTGCCAGCAGCTTAGGTAGACTCGAGACCCAGTACTTC. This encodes CASSLGRLETQYF.

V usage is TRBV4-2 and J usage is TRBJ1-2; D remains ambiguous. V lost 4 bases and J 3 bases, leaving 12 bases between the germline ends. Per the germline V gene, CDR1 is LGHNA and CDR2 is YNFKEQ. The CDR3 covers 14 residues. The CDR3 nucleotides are TGTGCCAGCAGCCTTGGTAGAGTGGACTATGGCTACACCTTC. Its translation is CASSLGRVDYGYTF.

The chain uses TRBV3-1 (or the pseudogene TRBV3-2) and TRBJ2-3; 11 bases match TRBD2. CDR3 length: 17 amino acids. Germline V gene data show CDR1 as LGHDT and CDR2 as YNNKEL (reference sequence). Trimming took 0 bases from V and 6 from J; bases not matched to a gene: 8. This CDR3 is CASSQEDSGRAGDTQYF. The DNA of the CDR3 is TGTGCCAGCAGCCAAGAAGATAGCGGGAGGGCCGGGGATACGCAGTATTTT.

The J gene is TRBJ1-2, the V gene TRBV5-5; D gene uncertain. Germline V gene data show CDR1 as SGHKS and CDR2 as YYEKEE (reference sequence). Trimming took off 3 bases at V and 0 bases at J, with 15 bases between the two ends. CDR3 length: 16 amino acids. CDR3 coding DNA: TGTGCCAGCAGCTACCTAAACAGCAGATCTAACTATGGCTACACCTTC. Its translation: CASSYLNSRSNYGYTF. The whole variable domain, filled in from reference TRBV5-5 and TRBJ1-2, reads DAGVTQSPTHLIKTRGQQVTLRCSPISGHKSVSWYQQVLGQGPQFIFQYYEKEERGRGNFPDRFSARQFPNYSSELNVNALLLGDSALYLCASSYLNSRSNYGYTFGSGTRLTVV.

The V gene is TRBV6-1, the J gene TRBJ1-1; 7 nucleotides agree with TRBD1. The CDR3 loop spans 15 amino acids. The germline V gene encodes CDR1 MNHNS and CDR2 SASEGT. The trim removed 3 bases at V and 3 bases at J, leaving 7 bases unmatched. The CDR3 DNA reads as TGTGCCAGCAGTGACGGGGCAGGGGGGTACACTGAAGCTTTCTTT. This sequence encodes CASSDGAGGYTEAFF.

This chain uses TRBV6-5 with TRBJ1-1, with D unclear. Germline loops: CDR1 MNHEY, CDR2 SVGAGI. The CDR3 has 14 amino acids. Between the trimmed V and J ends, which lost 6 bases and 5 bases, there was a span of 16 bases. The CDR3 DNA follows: TGTGCCAGCAGCTACACCCCCTCCGGGACTGAAGCTTTCTTT. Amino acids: CASSYTPSGTEAFF.

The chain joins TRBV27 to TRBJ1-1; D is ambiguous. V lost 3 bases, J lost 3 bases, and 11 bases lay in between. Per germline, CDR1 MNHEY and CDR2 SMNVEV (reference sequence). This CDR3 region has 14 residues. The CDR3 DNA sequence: TGTGCCAGCAGTTTTGGGCGTCCGGACACTGAAGCTTTCTTT. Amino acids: CASSFGRPDTEAFF.

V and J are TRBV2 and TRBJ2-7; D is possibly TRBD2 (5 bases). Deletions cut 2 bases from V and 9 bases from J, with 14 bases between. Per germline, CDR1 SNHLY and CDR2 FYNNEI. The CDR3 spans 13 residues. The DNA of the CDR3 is TGTGCCAGCAGTGAAAAGGGAGAAGGAGTGCAGTACTTC. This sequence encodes CASSEKGEGVQYF.

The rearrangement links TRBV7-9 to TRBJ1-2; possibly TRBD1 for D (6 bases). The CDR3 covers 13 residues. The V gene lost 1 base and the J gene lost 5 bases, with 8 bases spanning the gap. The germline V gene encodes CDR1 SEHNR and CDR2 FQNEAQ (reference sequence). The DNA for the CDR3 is TGTGCCAGCAGCTTAGTTACAGGGTATGGCTACACCTTC. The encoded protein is CASSLVTGYGYTF.

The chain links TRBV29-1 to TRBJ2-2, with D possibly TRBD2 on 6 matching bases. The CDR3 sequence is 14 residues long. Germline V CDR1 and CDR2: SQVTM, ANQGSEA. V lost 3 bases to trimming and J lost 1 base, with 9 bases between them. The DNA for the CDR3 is TGCAGCGTTGATGACGGGGGGAACACCGGGGAGCTGTTTTTT. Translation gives CSVDDGGNTGELFF.